The 21 T cell receptor beta chains in this list originate from one sample, sequenced in a study of shared clonotypes between healthy human individuals. The protocol was immunoSEQ multiplex PCR, while the TCRdb copy is restricted to in-frame clones and leaves out a portion. The data contain 2,500,000 or so clones, around nine tenths of them seen just once; the ten biggest clones take up 0.14%. The specimen was naive CD4+ T cells sorted from blood. This sample's subset: CD45RA+ positively selected. These receptors all stem from a man aged 18 to 30 in good health.

J is TRBJ2-1 and V is TRBV25-1, with 11 positions matching TRBD2. J was trimmed by 4 bases and V by 2 bases; bases with no gene match: 7. CDR3 length: 17 residues. The V gene's germline CDR1 is MGHDK and CDR2 SYGVNS. The CDR3 loop is CASSEVAGGPQYNEQFF. DNA of the CDR3: TGTGCCAGCAGTGAAGTAGCGGGGGGGCCCCAATACAATGAGCAGTTCTTC.

This chain connects TRBV18 to TRBJ2-3, with D possibly TRBD2 on 6 matching bases. V shed 0 bases and J shed 4 bases, with 8 bases lying between them. CDR3 size: 14 residues. CDR1 is KGHSH, CDR2 LQKENI, per germline. The CDR3 DNA reads TGTGCCAGCTCACCACCGGGGGGTTCAGATACGCAGTATTTT. Amino acids: CASSPPGGSDTQYF.

The chain recombines TRBV2 with TRBJ1-6, with D uncertain. Germline V lookup: CDR1 SNHLY, CDR2 FYNNEI. The V gene lost 0 bases and the J gene lost 4 bases, with 7 bases spanning the gap. The CDR3 spans 15 residues. CDR3: CASSEAGRYNSPLHF. In DNA form, the CDR3 reads TGTGCCAGCAGTGAAGCCGGCAGATATAATTCACCCCTCCACTTT.

V usage is TRBV6-5 and J usage is TRBJ2-5; 11 bases fit TRBD2. Looked up from germline, CDR1 is MNHEY and CDR2 is SVGAGI. The CDR3 extends over 16 amino acids. The V and J ends lost 0 bases and 5 bases, in that order; junction bases with no gene match: 5. The CDR3 loop reads CASSYSPSGRYETQYF. The CDR3 region has the DNA TGTGCCAGCAGTTACTCCCCTAGCGGGAGGTACGAGACCCAGTACTTC.

This clone occurred a few times. V is TRBV2 and J is TRBJ1-3; D unclear. Germline V gene data show CDR1 as SNHLY and CDR2 as FYNNEI. The CDR3 has 13 residues. V shed 7 bases and J shed 1 base, with 8 bases lying between them. DNA for the CDR3: TGTGCCAGCACTGCCTGGTCTGGAAACACCATATATTTT. This codes for CASTAWSGNTIYF.

The chain combines TRBV30 with TRBJ2-7; TRBD1 aligns across 7 bases. The CDR3 length is 15 residues. Germline assignment: CDR1 GTSNPN and CDR2 SVGIG (reference sequence). Trimming cost V 4 bases and J 9 bases; bases outside gene matches: 18. CDR3 residues: CAWNLGTAVNRGQYF. The CDR3, as DNA: TGTGCCTGGAACCTCGGGACAGCGGTTAACCGGGGGCAGTACTTC. The whole variable domain, remainder taken from reference TRBV30 and TRBJ2-7, is SQTIHQWPATLVQPVGSPLSLECTVEGTSNPNLYWYRQAAGRGLQLLFYSVGIGQISSEVPQNLSASRPQDRQFILSSKKLLLSDSGFYLCAWNLGTAVNRGQYFGPGTRLTVT.

The V and J genes are TRBV14 and TRBJ2-7; D is undetermined. From germline, CDR1 is SGHDN and CDR2 FVKESK. V lost 4 bases and J 3 bases, leaving 7 bases between the germline ends. This CDR3 has 12 amino acids. The CDR3 nucleotides read TGTGCCAGCAGCCCCGGCCTCTACGAGCAGTACTTC. Amino acids: CASSPGLYEQYF.

This chain connects TRBV2 to TRBJ2-1; tentatively, D is TRBD1 or TRBD2 (5 bases each). Trimming removed 6 bases from V and 9 bases from J, with 12 bases in between. Germline assignment: CDR1 SNHLY and CDR2 FYNNEI. The CDR3 extends over 12 amino acids. CDR3 sequence (DNA): TGTGCCAGCAGCTACCGGGGCTCTGAGCAGTTCTTC. This translates into CASSYRGSEQFF.

The gene calls are TRBV7-8 and TRBJ2-7; D call uncertain. V was shortened by 0 bases and J by 2 bases, with 11 bases between the two germline ends. The CDR3 covers 15 residues. CDR1 is SGHVS, CDR2 FQNEAQ, per germline. The chain's CDR3 is CASSLARSGTYEQYF. The CDR3 nucleotides read TGTGCCAGCAGCTTAGCTAGGTCCGGAACCTACGAGCAGTACTTC.

The chain employs TRBV18 and TRBJ2-7; the D gene is possibly TRBD1 (5 bases). The CDR3 consists of 14 residues. Trimming took off 2 bases at V and 3 bases at J, with 11 bases between the two ends. Germline assignment: CDR1 KGHSH and CDR2 LQKENI. CDR3 protein: CASSPSRQSYEQYF. DNA of the CDR3: TGTGCCAGCTCACCATCCCGACAGAGCTACGAGCAGTACTTC.

CDR3 bases: TGTGCCAGCTGTCTTGGGGTTGATCAGCCCCAGCATTTT. Its protein is CASCLGVDQPQHF. The V call is TRBV18, the J call TRBJ1-5, with unresolved D. Trimming shortened V by 7 bases and J by 5 bases, and 12 bases separated the two germline ends. This CDR3 has 13 residues. Germline V CDR1 and CDR2: KGHSH, LQKENI.

V and J are TRBV30 and TRBJ1-1; possible D gene TRBD1, 6 bases. The CDR3 covers 15 residues. The V gene lost 0 bases and the J gene lost 6 bases, with 17 bases spanning the gap. Germline CDR1 and CDR2: GTSNPN and SVGIG (reference sequence). CDR3 in amino acids: CAWSVGGGTGAEAFF. CDR3 bases: TGTGCCTGGAGTGTAGGAGGGGGTACAGGTGCTGAAGCTTTCTTT.

This chain connects TRBV7-2 to TRBJ2-7; TRBD2 aligns across 7 bases. The V segment lost 6 bases and the J segment 2 bases; nucleotides outside the gene matches: 1. The germline V gene encodes CDR1 SGHTA and CDR2 FQGNSA. This CDR3 is 12 amino acids long. CDR3 residues: CASSGGAYEQYF. The CDR3 DNA sequence: TGTGCCAGCAGTGGGGGGGCCTACGAGCAGTACTTC.

The V and J genes are TRBV28 and TRBJ1-4; tentatively, D is TRBD1 (5 bases). V lost 9 bases and J 8 bases, leaving 16 bases between the germline ends. The CDR3 has 13 amino acids. CDR1 MDHEN and CDR2 SYDVKM come from the germline V gene. Written as DNA, the CDR3 is TGTGCCAGTTCGGGGGGTCTAGGAGAAAAACTGTTTTTT. Its protein is CASSGGLGEKLFF.

The V and J genes are TRBV18 and TRBJ2-7, with TRBD1 identical over 8 bases. Germline assignment: CDR1 KGHSH and CDR2 LQKENI. The CDR3 consists of 15 residues. V gave up 6 bases and J gave up 6 bases; unmatched junction bases: 13. CDR3 DNA sequence: TGTGCCAGCTCCCAGACGAACCAGGGGGCTGGCGAGCAGTACTTC. It yields the protein CASSQTNQGAGEQYF.

V is TRBV11-2 and J is TRBJ2-2; the D gene is possibly TRBD1 (5 bases). There are 15 residues in the CDR3. Germline CDR1 is SGHAT and CDR2 is FQNNGV. Trimming shortened V by 5 bases and J by 0 bases, and 10 bases separated the two germline ends. CDR3: CASSQTVTNTGELFF. For the CDR3, the DNA is TGTGCCAGCAGCCAGACAGTAACGAACACCGGGGAGCTGTTTTTT.

The chain recombines TRBV14 with TRBJ1-6, with D maybe TRBD1 (5 bases). The CDR3 totals 13 residues. In germline, CDR1 is SGHDN, CDR2 FVKESK. The germline V and J ends were trimmed by 8 bases and 0 bases, with 5 bases remaining between them. The CDR3 bases are TGTGCCAGCGACAGCTCCTATAATTCACCCCTCCACTTT. Its translation: CASDSSYNSPLHF.

This clone was found once. The chain combines TRBV28 with TRBJ1-4; TRBD1 matches 7 bases. Germline V gene sequence: CDR1 MDHEN, CDR2 SYDVKM. V shed 6 bases and J 4 bases; nucleotides not matched to a gene: 8. The CDR3 loop spans 15 amino acids. CDR3 amino acids: CASRSHRGNNEKLFF. The CDR3 bases are TGTGCCAGCAGATCACACAGGGGAAATAATGAAAAACTGTTTTTT.

Comment on this clone: This sample includes further DNA sequences coding for the same CDR3. J is TRBJ1-5 and V is TRBV5-6; D is undetermined. The germline gives CDR1 SGHDT, CDR2 YYEEEE. Trimming took 3 bases from V and 0 from J, leaving 4 bases between them. CDR3 length: 13 amino acids. The chain's CDR3 is CASSSYSNQPQHF. For the CDR3, the DNA is TGTGCCAGCAGCTCCTATAGCAATCAGCCCCAGCATTTT.

The V and J genes are TRBV18 and TRBJ1-2, with 7 bases identical to TRBD1. There are 17 residues in the CDR3. Germline CDR1 and CDR2: KGHSH and LQKENI. Trimming took 0 bases from V and 4 from J; bases not matched to a gene: 11. In DNA form, the CDR3 reads TGTGCCAGCTCACCACCCGGGACAGACACCACCGTCTATGGCTACACCTTC. Residues: CASSPPGTDTTVYGYTF.

This chain links TRBV7-2 with TRBJ1-2, with a weak D call TRBD1 (5 bases). The CDR3 spans 16 residues. Looked up from germline, CDR1 is SGHTA and CDR2 is FQGNSA. Trimming took 5 bases from V and 4 from J, leaving 20 bases between them. The DNA of the CDR3 is TGTGCCAGCAGCGAAGGGGACCAGGCGAATGGCTATGGCTACACCTTC. Translation: CASSEGDQANGYGYTF.